Each of the 24 T cell receptor beta chains below was sequenced from the same sample in a study of blood T cell repertoires in COVID-19. TCRdb keeps only in-frame clones here, not all; method: immunoSEQ multiplex PCR. The table shows roughly 120,000 clones, with approximately 85% occurring only once. Material: peripheral blood. These receptors were obtained from an elderly woman with COVID-19, enrolled during active disease.

V is TRBV6-2 or TRBV6-3 and J is TRBJ1-1, with D unresolved. This CDR3 spans 16 amino acids. Germline CDR1 MNHEY, CDR2 SVGEGT. V was clipped by 1 base and J by 6 bases, with 18 bases between them. This CDR3 reads CASSYFDRHLSAEAFF. Written as DNA, the CDR3 is TGTGCCAGCAGTTACTTTGACCGACACTTATCAGCTGAAGCTTTCTTT.

This chain connects TRBV19 to TRBJ2-1; 8 nucleotides match TRBD2. This CDR3 region has 18 residues. Trimming took 5 bases from V and 1 from J; bases not matched to a gene: 13. CDR1 LNHDA and CDR2 SQIVND come from the germline V gene (reference sequence). The CDR3: CASSSSGSAARSYNEQFF. The CDR3 coding sequence is TGTGCCAGTAGTTCGAGCGGGAGCGCAGCTAGGTCCTACAATGAGCAGTTCTTC.

The chain couples TRBV27 to TRBJ2-7; perhaps TRBD2 as D (6 bases). This CDR3 spans 13 amino acids. Germline assignment: CDR1 MNHEY and CDR2 SMNVEV (reference sequence). V was clipped by 4 bases and J by 6 bases, with 13 bases between them. CDR3 protein: CASSSDWRGEQYF. The CDR3 coding sequence is TGTGCCAGCAGTTCGGATTGGAGGGGCGAGCAGTACTTC.

This chain joins TRBV6-5 and TRBJ2-5; D is unresolved. The CDR3 consists of 14 residues. Trimming pared 3 bases from V and 5 bases from J, leaving 13 bases between. CDR1 is MNHEY, CDR2 SVGAGI, per germline. In nucleotides, the CDR3 is TGTGCCAGCAGTTATTCCCAGGCCCAGGAGACCCAGTACTTC. Its protein is CASSYSQAQETQYF.

CDR3 DNA sequence: TGTGCCAGCAGCCTACAGCGGTTAGCCAAAAACATTCAGTACTTC. It is translated as CASSLQRLAKNIQYF. V gene TRBV7-9 combines with J gene TRBJ2-4, with D possibly matching TRBD2 (5 bases). V was clipped by 5 bases and J by 0 bases, with 11 bases between them. CDR3 length: 15 residues. Germline assignment: CDR1 SEHNR and CDR2 FQNEAQ (reference sequence).

The rearrangement uses TRBV6-5 and TRBJ2-1, with TRBD2 as a possible D gene (6 bases). From germline, CDR1 is MNHEY and CDR2 SVGAGI. The CDR3 is 14 amino acids. Trimming stripped 6 bases from V and 2 bases from J, with 11 bases between. For the CDR3, the DNA is TGTGCCAGCAGCCTTAGCGGAGCCTACAATGAGCAGTTCTTC. Translating gives CASSLSGAYNEQFF.

J is TRBJ1-1 and V is TRBV7-9; D perhaps matches TRBD1 (6 bases). V lost 4 bases, J lost 5 bases, and 17 bases lay in between. The CDR3 extends over 15 amino acids. Germline V gene lookup returns CDR1 SEHNR and CDR2 FQNEAQ (reference sequence). CDR3 region: CASSSLTGPGTEAFF. The DNA of the CDR3 is TGTGCCAGCAGCTCGTTGACAGGTCCCGGGACTGAAGCTTTCTTT.

The chain combines TRBV7-2 with TRBJ2-7, with 11 positions matching TRBD2. The germline V gene has CDR1 SGHTA and CDR2 FQGNSA. Unmatched junction bases numbered 4, after V lost 5 bases and J lost 4 bases. The CDR3 is made up of 14 amino acids. CDR3 residues: CASSRTSGPYEQYF. For the CDR3, the DNA is TGTGCCAGCAGCCGGACTAGCGGGCCTTACGAGCAGTACTTC.

The chain has TRBV3-1 (or the pseudogene TRBV3-2) and TRBJ2-6; D is undetermined. Germline CDR1 is LGHDT and CDR2 is YNNKEL (reference sequence). V dropped 2 bases and J dropped 2 bases, with 10 bases sitting between them. The CDR3 is 16 amino acids. This chain's CDR3 is CASSQSMSTGANVLTF. As DNA, the CDR3 is TGTGCCAGCAGCCAATCCATGAGTACTGGGGCCAACGTCCTGACTTTC.

V usage is TRBV5-4 and J usage is TRBJ2-1; D is unresolved. Germline V CDR1 and CDR2: SGHNT, YYREEE (reference sequence). Between the trimmed V and J ends, which lost 4 bases and 0 bases, there was a span of 11 bases. This CDR3 is 15 amino acids long. This CDR3 is CASSPQVSSYNEQFF. The DNA for the CDR3 is TGTGCCAGCAGCCCGCAAGTTAGCTCCTACAATGAGCAGTTCTTC. The whole variable domain, remainder taken from reference TRBV5-4 and TRBJ2-1, is ETGVTQSPTHLIKTRGQQVTLRCSSQSGHNTVSWYQQALGQGPQFIFQYYREEENGRGNFPPRFSGLQFPNYSSELNVNALELDDSALYLCASSPQVSSYNEQFFGPGTRLTVL.

The chain combines TRBV3-1 (or the pseudogene TRBV3-2) with TRBJ1-1; D unresolved. The CDR3 contains 13 residues. The germline V gene encodes CDR1 LGHDT and CDR2 YNNKEL (reference sequence). Trimming pared 3 bases from V and 2 bases from J, leaving 7 bases between. The CDR3: CASSHRVNTEAFF. The CDR3 coding sequence is TGTGCCAGCAGCCACCGAGTCAACACTGAAGCTTTCTTT.

The chain combines TRBV5-4 with TRBJ2-7; no clear D gene. CDR3 length: 14 amino acids. Trimming cost V 1 base and J 9 bases, with 17 bases left between them. CDR1 and CDR2 from the germline V gene are SGHNT and YYREEE (reference sequence). The chain's CDR3 is CASSLSGPANWQYF. The CDR3 DNA reads TGTGCCAGCAGCTTGTCTGGGCCCGCTAATTGGCAGTACTTC.

The V gene is TRBV2, the J gene TRBJ2-3, with TRBD2 as a possible D gene (5 bases). The germline CDR1 and CDR2 sequences are SNHLY and FYNNEI. The V end lost 3 bases, the J end lost 2 bases, and 18 bases lay between the germline ends. This CDR3 region has 17 residues. For the CDR3, the DNA is TGTGCCAGCAGTGACCCCCCGGGGAGCGGAGTCACAGATACGCAGTATTTT. It translates to CASSDPPGSGVTDTQYF. Supplemented by reference TRBV2 and TRBJ2-3, the full variable domain reads EPEVTQTPSHQVTQMGQEVILRCVPISNHLYFYWYRQILGQKVEFLVSFYNNEISEKSEIFDDQFSVERPDGSNFTLKIRSTKLEDSAMYFCASSDPPGSGVTDTQYFGPGTRLTVL.

The rearrangement links TRBV27 to TRBJ2-1; 7 bases are a match to TRBD2. CDR1 MNHEY and CDR2 SMNVEV come from the germline V gene (reference sequence). The CDR3 extends over 15 amino acids. J lost 2 bases, V lost 2 bases, and 3 bases had no gene match. The CDR3 spells CASSLGLDTYNEQFF. For the CDR3, the DNA is TGTGCCAGCAGTTTAGGACTAGACACCTACAATGAGCAGTTCTTC.

The V call is TRBV3-1 (or the pseudogene TRBV3-2), the J call TRBJ2-1; TRBD2 agrees at 12 bases. Germline loops: CDR1 LGHDT, CDR2 YNNKEL (reference sequence). Trimming cost V 4 bases and J 6 bases; bases outside gene matches: 19. The CDR3 contains 20 residues. DNA for the CDR3: TGTGCCAGCAGCCGCCCGTTGTCCCTAGCGGGAGGGTCCCGTGGCAATGAGCAGTTCTTC. Protein product: CASSRPLSLAGGSRGNEQFF.

In its sample, this clone was seen once. This chain joins TRBV7-6 and TRBJ2-5, with 7 positions matching TRBD2. The CDR3 is 16 residues long. CDR1 is SGHVS, CDR2 FNYEAQ, per germline. Trimming cost V 0 bases and J 5 bases; bases outside gene matches: 9. In DNA form, the CDR3 reads TGTGCCAGCAGCTTAGCCGAGCGGGGAGCCGGTGAGACCCAGTACTTC. Translating gives CASSLAERGAGETQYF.

The chain carries TRBV15 and TRBJ1-3; TRBD1 matches 7 bases. The CDR3 consists of 17 residues. Trimming took 5 bases from V and 0 from J; bases not matched to a gene: 10. Germline V gene data show CDR1 as LNHNV and CDR2 as YYDKDF (reference sequence). The CDR3 protein is CATSRPLDRDSGNTIYF. The DNA for the CDR3 is TGTGCCACCAGCCGACCCCTAGACAGGGACTCTGGAAACACCATATATTTT.

V is TRBV3-1 (or the pseudogene TRBV3-2) and J is TRBJ2-7, with D tentatively TRBD2 (5 bases). Germline V gene lookup returns CDR1 LGHDT and CDR2 YNNKEL (reference sequence). Trimming removed 0 bases at V and 6 bases at J, with 12 bases between. CDR3 length: 14 residues. The CDR3, as DNA: TGTGCCAGCAGCCAAGATGAGGGCAGAGGCGAGCAGTACTTC. Translated: CASSQDEGRGEQYF.

The gene calls are TRBV27 and TRBJ1-1, with TRBD1 identical over 8 bases. Trimming at V came to 6 bases and at J to 1 base, leaving 19 bases not matched to a gene. This CDR3 is 19 amino acids long. The V gene's germline CDR1 is MNHEY and CDR2 SMNVEV (reference sequence). This CDR3 is CASRLLQGGKGFGNTEAFF. For the CDR3, the DNA is TGTGCCAGCAGACTCTTACAGGGGGGCAAGGGTTTTGGGAACACTGAAGCTTTCTTT.

The rearrangement joins TRBV6-5 to TRBJ2-1, with TRBD2 matching 10 bases. Germline V gives CDR1 MNHEY, CDR2 SVGAGI. This CDR3 spans 15 amino acids. The V and J ends lost 5 bases and 6 bases, in that order; junction bases with no gene match: 7. This chain's CDR3 is CASSTLAGVINEQFF. The DNA for the CDR3 is TGTGCCAGCAGTACGCTAGCGGGAGTCATCAATGAGCAGTTCTTC.

As regards this clone: A read error may account for a junction end that differs from germline. V is TRBV7-3 and J is TRBJ2-3, with TRBD2 matching over 8 bases. Germline V gene sequence: CDR1 SGHTA, CDR2 FQGTGA. The CDR3 is made up of 12 amino acids. The DNA for the CDR3 is TGTGCCAGCAGCGCAACGGGAGGGCCGATACATTTT. It encodes CASSATGGPIHF. Based on the CDR3 plus reference TRBV7-3 and TRBJ2-3, the full variable domain is GAGVSQTPSNKVTEKGKYVELRCDPISGHTALYWYRQSLGQGPEFLIYFQGTGAADDSGLPNDRFFAVRPEGSVSTLKIQRTERGDSAVYLCASSATGGPIHFGPGTRLTVL.

The V and J genes are TRBV28 and TRBJ1-4; 8 bases map to TRBD1. The CDR3 has 14 amino acids. Germline CDR1 and CDR2: MDHEN and SYDVKM. With 5 bases clipped from V and 5 bases from J, the junction kept 4 bases outside the gene matches. This CDR3 is CASSLTGENEKLFF. CDR3 bases: TGTGCCAGCAGTCTGACAGGGGAAAATGAAAAACTGTTTTTT. Looking up the rest from reference TRBV28 and TRBJ1-4 gives the full variable domain: DVKVTQSSRYLVKRTGEKVFLECVQDMDHENMFWYRQDPGLGLRLIYFSYDVKMKEKGDIPEGYSVSREKKERFSLILESASTNQTSMYLCASSLTGENEKLFFGSGTQLSVL.

The chain joins TRBV5-5 to TRBJ1-6, with 8 bases fitting TRBD1. Germline V gene data show CDR1 as SGHKS and CDR2 as YYEKEE (reference sequence). V trimming: 4 bases; J trimming: 10 bases; junction bases outside the gene matches: 13. CDR3 size: 16 residues. The CDR3 region is CASSLHRGGIGSPLHF. CDR3 sequence (DNA): TGTGCCAGCAGCCTGCACAGGGGGGGGATAGGATCACCCCTCCACTTT.

The chain uses TRBV19 and TRBJ2-1; 10 nucleotides agree with TRBD2. The trim removed 1 base at V and 2 bases at J, leaving 5 bases unmatched. Germline V gene data show CDR1 as LNHDA and CDR2 as SQIVND (reference sequence). This CDR3 has 17 residues. CDR3 region: CASSIVGLAATYNEQFF. DNA of the CDR3: TGTGCCAGTAGTATAGTAGGACTAGCGGCAACCTACAATGAGCAGTTCTTC.